The clone carrying this T cell receptor beta chain was detected many times. PCR was performed a second time for roughly 7 to 12 cycles using a sample-barcoded 5' primer and a J-beta primer mix. TCRdb re-called the 5' RACE reads with MiXCR, one entry per CDR3 protein. In the table there are around 600,000 distinct CDR3 sequences, 40% to 55% of which are singletons. This record comes from a study of blood T cells in healthy people across ages. In germline, CDR1 is MNHEY, CDR2 SVGAGI. CDR3 length equals 14 residues. The ends were cut back, 2 bases at V and 2 bases at J, with 8 bases in the middle. What was sequenced was blood. The origin of this receptor is a man at least 80 years old in good health. This chain connects TRBV6-5 to TRBJ2-3; D not certain. CDR3 in DNA: TGTGCCAGCAGTTACGACGGGCTCACAGATACGCAGTATTTT. Protein: CASSYDGLTDTQYF.